This T cell receptor beta chain is drawn from a study of radiotherapy plus CTLA-4 blockade in lung cancer. General study points: Early clonal dynamics of blood T cells, together with interferon-beta, were reported as the best response predictor. There was expansion of tumor-derived TCR clones in blood after radiotherapy plus ipilimumab.

The table came from immunoSEQ multiplex PCR; TCRdb's copy has only in-frame clones and leaves some out. The sample lists 50,000 to 65,000 clones, approximately 80% occurring once. CDR3 length equals 16 residues. Per the germline V gene, CDR1 is SGHAT and CDR2 is FQNNGV. The V segment lost 2 bases and the J segment 3 bases; nucleotides outside the gene matches: 5. This clone turned up a few times. Antigen unknown. The clonotype was recovered from a human donor with non-small cell lung cancer who had a complete response to radiotherapy plus ipilimumab. The source was peripheral blood, collected from a patient treated with radiotherapy plus ipilimumab. The chain employs TRBV11-2 and TRBJ1-4; 8 nucleotides align to TRBD1. The CDR3 sequence is CASSLWAGQANEKLFF. The CDR3 coding sequence is TGTGCCAGCAGCTTATGGGCGGGACAGGCTAATGAAAAACTGTTTTTT.